In this sample, the clone carrying this TCR beta chain turned up many times. Indicated time point: after trial treatment. Treatment indicated: LDRT plus nivolumab, ipilimumab, low-dose cyclophosphamide and aspirin (RACIN trial). Every donor was treated with nivolumab, ipilimumab, aspirin, low-dose cyclophosphamide and also low-dose radiotherapy. The data are from a study of low-dose radiotherapy and immunotherapy resistance in tumors. In the study overall: Each fraction for Cohort 1 was 0.5 Gy, given every 2 weeks, and the total came to 6.5 Gy. Treatment included intravenous cyclophosphamide dosed at 200 mg/m2 every two weeks, one day before radiation and immunotherapy. With 1 Gy per fraction every two weeks, Cohort 2 accumulated 13 Gy across 26 weeks.

Alpha- and beta-chain coverage of first-strand cDNA came from TRAV- and TRBV-specific primers. TCRs were amplified for roughly 20 PCR cycles with a constant-region primer and V-primer adapter. MiXCR, run by TCRdb on the reads, gives a single entry per CDR3 protein. This sample has almost 45,000 distinct CDR3 sequences, with around 25% found just once. The TCR was taken from a male donor with prostate cancer. Specimen: PBMCs, collected after low-dose radiotherapy plus immunotherapy.

The CDR3 protein is CASSLEIRLEQYF. As DNA, the CDR3 is TGTGCCAGCAGCCTTGAAATCAGGCTCGAGCAGTACTTC. This chain joins TRBV7-8 and TRBJ2-7; D not resolved. With 5 bases removed from V and 6 bases from J, the gap between germline ends came to 14 bases. The CDR3 runs 13 residues. Germline CDR1 reads SGHVS; CDR2 reads FQNEAQ.